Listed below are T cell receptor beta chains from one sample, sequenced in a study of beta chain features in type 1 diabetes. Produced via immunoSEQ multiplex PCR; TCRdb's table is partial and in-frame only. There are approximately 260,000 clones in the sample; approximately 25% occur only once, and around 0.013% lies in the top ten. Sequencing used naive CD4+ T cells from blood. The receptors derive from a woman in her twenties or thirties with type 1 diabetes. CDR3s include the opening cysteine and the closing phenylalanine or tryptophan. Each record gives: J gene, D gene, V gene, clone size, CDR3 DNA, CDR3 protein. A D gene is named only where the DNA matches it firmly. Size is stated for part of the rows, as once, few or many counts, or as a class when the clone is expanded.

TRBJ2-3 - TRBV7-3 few TGTGCCAGCAGCTTAAGAGGGACACAGAGCACAGATACGCAGTATTTT CASSLRGTQSTDTQYF
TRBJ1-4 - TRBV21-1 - TGTGCCAGCACCTTCCGGACTCCAACTAATGAAAAACTGTTTTTT CASTFRTPTNEKLFF
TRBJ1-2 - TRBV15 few TGTGCCACCAGCAGAGATGAAGGGGTCTACTATGGCTACACCTTC CATSRDEGVYYGYTF
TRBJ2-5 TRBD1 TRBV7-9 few TGTGCCAGCAGCTTAAAGGGACAGCAAGAGACCCAGTACTTC CASSLKGQQETQYF
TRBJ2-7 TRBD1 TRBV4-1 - TGCGCCAGCAGCCAAGGTAAACAAGGGACAGGTTTTTACGAGCAGTACTTC CASSQGKQGTGFYEQYF
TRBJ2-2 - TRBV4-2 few TGTGCCAGCAGGGGGAGGGGGAACTCGGACACCGGGGAGCTGTTTTTT CASRGRGNSDTGELFF
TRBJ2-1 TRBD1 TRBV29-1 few TGCAGCGTTCAATTGAAGGGGACAGGGACCTACAATGAGCAGTTCTTC CSVQLKGTGTYNEQFF
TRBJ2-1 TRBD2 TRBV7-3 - TGTGCCAGCAGCCAGGGACTAGCGGGCGACAATGAGCAGTTCTTC CASSQGLAGDNEQFF
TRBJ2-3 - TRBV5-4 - TGTGCCAGCAGCTTGTTGAGTTCTACCGCAGATACGCAGTATTTT CASSLLSSTADTQYF
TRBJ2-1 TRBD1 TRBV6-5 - TGTGCCAGCAGTTACTCGGGACAGGGAGGAAGGCAGTTCTTC CASSYSGQGGRQFF
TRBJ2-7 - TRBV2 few TGTGCCAGCAGCGGGGATAGTGTACTCTCCTACGAGCAGTACTTC CASSGDSVLSYEQYF
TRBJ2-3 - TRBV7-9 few TGTGCCAGCAGCTTAGCAAAGGCTAGGCGGCCAACAGATACGCAGTATTTT CASSLAKARRPTDTQYF
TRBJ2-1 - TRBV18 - TGTGCCAGCTCACCAGGTTCGGGGATCAAGAGTGAGCAGTTCTTC CASSPGSGIKSEQFF
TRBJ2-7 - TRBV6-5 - TGTGCCAGCAGCCGCTCCGGTCAGGGTTACGAGCAGTACTTC CASSRSGQGYEQYF
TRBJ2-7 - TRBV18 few TGTGCCAGCTCACTTTCGACCGGGACAATACACGAGCAGTACTTC CASSLSTGTIHEQYF
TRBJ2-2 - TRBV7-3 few TGTGCCAGCAGCTCTCTGGACTCAACCGGGGAGCTGTTTTTT CASSSLDSTGELFF
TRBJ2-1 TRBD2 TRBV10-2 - TGCGCCAGCAGTCTACTAGCGGGAGAATCTGAGCAGTTCTTC CASSLLAGESEQFF
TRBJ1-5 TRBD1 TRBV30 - TGTGCCTGGAGCCGACAGGGCAGCGGCAATCAGCCCCAGCATTTT CAWSRQGSGNQPQHF
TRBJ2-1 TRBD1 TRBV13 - TGTGCCAGCAGCCCCGGGACAGGGGGGTACAATGAGCAGTTCTTC CASSPGTGGYNEQFF
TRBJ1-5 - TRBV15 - TGTGCCACCAGCAGAGATCGTGGCCCAGGGATCCATCAGCCCCAGCATTTT CATSRDRGPGIHQPQHF
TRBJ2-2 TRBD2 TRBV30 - TGTGCCTGGAGGGGACTAGCACTGAACACCGGGGAGCTGTTTTTT CAWRGLALNTGELFF
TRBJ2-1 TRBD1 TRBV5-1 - TGCGCCAGCAGCGTCGGGACAGTCTCCTACAATGAGCAGTTCTTC CASSVGTVSYNEQFF
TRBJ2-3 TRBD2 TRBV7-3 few TGTGCCAGCAGCTTAAGACTAGCGGGCGAGGATACGCAGTATTTT CASSLRLAGEDTQYF
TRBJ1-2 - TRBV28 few TGTGCCAGCAGATTCTCCTATGGCTACACCTTC CASRFSYGYTF
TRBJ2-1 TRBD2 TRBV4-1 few TGCGCCAGCAGGAGACTAGCAGGTACCTACAATGAGCAGTTCTTC CASRRLAGTYNEQFF
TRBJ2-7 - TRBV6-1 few TGTGCCAGCAGTGTTGGGGGGGCCTCAAACTACGAGCAGTACTTC CASSVGGASNYEQYF
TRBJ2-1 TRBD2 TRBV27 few TGTGCCAGCAGTTTCAGGACTAGGGGCAACAATGAGCAGTTCTTC CASSFRTRGNNEQFF
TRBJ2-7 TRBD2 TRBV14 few TGTGCCAGCAGAGCTAGCGGGAGTTACGAGCAGTACTTC CASRASGSYEQYF
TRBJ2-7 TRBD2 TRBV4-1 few TGCGCCAGCAGGCGGACTAGCGGGAGCAACGAGCAGTACTTC CASRRTSGSNEQYF
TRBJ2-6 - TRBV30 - TGTGCCTGGAGTCTCAGGGGAACGATGACTGGGGCCAACGTCCTGACTTTC CAWSLRGTMTGANVLTF
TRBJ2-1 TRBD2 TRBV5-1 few TGCGCCAGCAGCCAGACTCCGGGACTAGCGGGAGGAGAAGAGCAGTTCTTC CASSQTPGLAGGEEQFF
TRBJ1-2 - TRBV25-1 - TGTGCCAGCAGTGCCACAGGTTATGGCTACACCTTC CASSATGYGYTF
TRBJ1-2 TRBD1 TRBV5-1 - TGCGCCAGCAGCTCGAAACAGGGGGCTAAGCGAGGCTACACCTTC CASSSKQGAKRGYTF
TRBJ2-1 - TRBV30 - TGTGCCTGGAGTCCCAACTATGAGCAGTTCTTC CAWSPNYEQFF
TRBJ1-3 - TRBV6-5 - TGTGCCAGCACCACGGCGGGTGACTCTGGAAACACCATATATTTT CASTTAGDSGNTIYF
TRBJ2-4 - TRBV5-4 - TGTGCCAGCAGCTTGGTGGGTAGCGAAAACATTCAGTACTTC CASSLVGSENIQYF
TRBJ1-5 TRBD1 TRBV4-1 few TGCGCCAGCAGCCAAGATCAGGACAGGGCTAGCAATCAGCCCCAGCATTTT CASSQDQDRASNQPQHF
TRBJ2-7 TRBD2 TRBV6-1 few TGTGCCAGCCAGTCCGGACTAGCGGGAACCTACGAGCAGTACTTC CASQSGLAGTYEQYF
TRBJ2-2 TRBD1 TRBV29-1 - TGCAGCGCCGCGGACAGGCCGAACACCGGGGAGCTGTTTTTT CSAADRPNTGELFF
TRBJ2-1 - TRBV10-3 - TGTGCCATCAGTGAGTCGTCCAGGCGAACGGCTAATGAGCAGTTCTTC CAISESSRRTANEQFF
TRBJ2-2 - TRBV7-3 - TGTGCCAGCAGCTCCGCCACTAACACCGGGGAGCTGTTTTTT CASSSATNTGELFF
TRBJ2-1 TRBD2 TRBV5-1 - TGCGCCAGCAGCAATACCGGGACTAGCGTATACAATGAGCAGTTCTTC CASSNTGTSVYNEQFF
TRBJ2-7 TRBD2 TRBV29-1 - TGCAGCGTTGAAGAGGGCGGGGGATACGAGCAGTACTTC CSVEEGGGYEQYF
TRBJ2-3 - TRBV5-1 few TGCGCCAGCAGCTTGGTTCCAAACACAGATACGCAGTATTTT CASSLVPNTDTQYF
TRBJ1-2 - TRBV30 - TGTGCCTGGAGTGTGGCAGGGCCGCTTAACTATGGCTACACCTTC CAWSVAGPLNYGYTF
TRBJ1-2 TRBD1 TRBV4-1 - TGCGCCAGCAGCCAAGATCGGACAGGGGGATCTCTCTATGGCTACACCTTC CASSQDRTGGSLYGYTF
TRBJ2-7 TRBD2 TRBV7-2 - TGTGCCAGCAGCTTAGATCCGGGAGGGACAACCTACGAGCAGTACTTC CASSLDPGGTTYEQYF
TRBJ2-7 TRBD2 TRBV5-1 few TGCGCCAGCAGCCCCGGACTAGGCGTATACGAGCAGTACTTC CASSPGLGVYEQYF
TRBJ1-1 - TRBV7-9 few TGTGCCAGCAGCTTACATCAGGAGGGCACTGAAGCTTTCTTT CASSLHQEGTEAFF
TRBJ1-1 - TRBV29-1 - TGCAGCGGGGGGGAGGGAGGAACCTCTGAAGCTTTCTTT CSGGEGGTSEAFF
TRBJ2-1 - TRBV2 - TGTGCCAGCAGTGTTCCCCCTCCCTCCTACAATGAGCAGTTCTTC CASSVPPPSYNEQFF
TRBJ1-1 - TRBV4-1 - TGCGCCAGCAGCCAAGTTCCGGGGGTTGAAACTGAAGCTTTCTTT CASSQVPGVETEAFF
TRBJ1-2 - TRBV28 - TGTGCCAGCAGAGGGGGTTCCCGTGGATATGGCTACACCTTC CASRGGSRGYGYTF
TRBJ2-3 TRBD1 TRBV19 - TGTGCCAGTAGCTCGACAGGGGGCGAGGATACGCAGTATTTT CASSSTGGEDTQYF